Shown below are 10 T cell receptor beta chains from a single sample sequenced in a study of beta chain features in type 1 diabetes (dated by TCRdb to 2017 to 2018). The library was made by the immunoSEQ multiplex PCR assay. The entire amount of isolated RNA was reverse transcribed using the High Capacity cDNA Reverse Transcription Kit, so the sequenced TCRB transcripts were expressed ones. TCRdb retrieved this table from immuneACCESS and kept in-frame rearrangements only. Not all clones are present; in checked studies, unresolved V genes account for under half, and no reason is known for the remainder. The sample table holds under 250,000 clones, of which 27% were seen once. The ten top clones hold 4% of the sample. The sample consisted of central memory CD4+ T cells from blood. All receptors come from a man under 40 in good health.

The chain uses TRBV2 and TRBJ2-3, with D perhaps TRBD2 (5 bases). Germline V gene data show CDR1 as SNHLY and CDR2 as FYNNEI. Trimming shortened V by 8 bases and J by 3 bases, and 12 bases separated the two germline ends. CDR3 length: 13 amino acids. The CDR3 DNA reads as TGTGCCAGCCTGGACTTGCGGACAGATACGCAGTATTTT. Protein: CASLDLRTDTQYF.

This clone was counted ten times or more. The V and J genes are TRBV29-1 and TRBJ2-3; D is unclear. The V end was cut by 6 bases, the J end by 4 bases, with 11 bases between. Germline CDR1 reads SQVTM; CDR2 reads ANQGSEA. The CDR3 spans 12 residues. CDR3 nucleotides: TGCAGCGTGGCCCCAAGGTCAGATACGCAGTATTTT. Translating gives CSVAPRSDTQYF.

The CDR3 protein is CAIRRQGPERRGYTF. The CDR3 DNA reads TGTGCCATCAGGCGACAGGGCCCGGAGAGGAGAGGCTACACCTTC. The V and J genes are TRBV10-3 and TRBJ1-2, with 7 bases aligning to TRBD1. Germline V gene lookup returns CDR1 ENHRY and CDR2 SYGVKD. The CDR3 loop spans 15 amino acids. Losses at the gene ends were 6 bases for V and 8 bases for J; bases not matched to a gene: 15.

This clone has more than one count but fewer than ten. The chain joins TRBV27 to TRBJ2-3; D call uncertain. The germline CDR1 and CDR2 sequences are MNHEY and SMNVEV (reference sequence). There are 14 residues in the CDR3. With 5 bases removed from V and 0 bases from J, the gap between germline ends came to 9 bases. The CDR3 nucleotides are TGTGCCAGCAGTCCCTCCATTAGCACAGATACGCAGTATTTT. Translating gives CASSPSISTDTQYF.

The chain joins TRBV7-2 to TRBJ2-5; D unclear. The CDR3 is 13 amino acids. The V end was cut by 4 bases, the J end by 2 bases, with 8 bases between. Germline CDR1 reads SGHTA; CDR2 reads FQGNSA. The CDR3 sequence is CASSSGGQETQYF. The CDR3 nucleotides read TGTGCCAGCAGCTCCGGCGGTCAAGAGACCCAGTACTTC.

CDR3 protein: CASSSDWFSSYNEQFF. The CDR3 DNA sequence: TGTGCCAGCAGTTCTGACTGGTTCAGCTCCTACAATGAGCAGTTCTTC. The V gene is TRBV25-1, the J gene TRBJ2-1, with D uncertain. CDR1 and CDR2 (germline): MGHDK, SYGVNS. V was shortened by 5 bases and J by 0 bases, with 14 bases between the two germline ends. CDR3 length equals 16 residues.

Worth noting for this clone: Just one base apart from a much larger clone, this may be a read error. Other DNA variants within this sample encode the same CDR3. The V and J genes are TRBV6-6 and TRBJ2-1; D is perhaps TRBD1 or TRBD2 (5 bases each). Trimming took 6 bases from V and 8 from J, leaving 11 bases between them. CDR3 length: 12 residues. Looked up from germline, CDR1 is MNHNY and CDR2 is SVGAGI (reference sequence). CDR3 bases: TGTGCCAGCAGCCCCCGGGGCGATGAGCAGTTCTTC. Translation: CASSPRGDEQFF.

V usage is TRBV12-5 and J usage is TRBJ2-4; 11 bases map to TRBD1. Germline V lookup: CDR1 LGHNT, CDR2 FRNRAP. The CDR3 is made up of 19 amino acids. Trimming cost V 5 bases and J 1 base; bases outside gene matches: 13. CDR3 sequence (DNA): TGTGCTAGTGGTGTTACTGGACAGGGGGCGACTGGGGCCAAAAACATTCAGTACTTC. This encodes CASGVTGQGATGAKNIQYF.

Only one count was recorded for this clone. The genes are TRBV18 and TRBJ1-2; D is possibly TRBD1 (5 bases). The germline V gene encodes CDR1 KGHSH and CDR2 LQKENI. This CDR3 is built from 15 residues. The V gene lost 1 base and the J gene lost 3 bases, with 12 bases spanning the gap. CDR3: CASSPQQENYYGYTF. The CDR3 DNA reads as TGTGCCAGCTCACCACAACAGGAGAATTACTATGGCTACACCTTC.

The table lists this clone with a few counts. The chain carries TRBV29-1 and TRBJ2-2; 9 nucleotides align to TRBD1. Trimming took 6 bases from V and 3 from J; bases not matched to a gene: 5. From germline, CDR1 is SQVTM and CDR2 ANQGSEA. The CDR3 spans 14 residues. This chain's CDR3 is CSVPRTGDTGELFF. The CDR3 DNA is TGCAGCGTACCTCGGACAGGGGACACCGGGGAGCTGTTTTTT.